One sample yielded the 10 T cell receptor beta chains listed below, sequenced in a study of cytomegalovirus exposure and HLA in healthy donors. Data came from immunoSEQ multiplex PCR; TCRdb stores just in-frame clones and leaves some out. The repertoire holds 150,000 to 200,000 clones, with about 95% as singletons. Sequencing was done on a sample of PBMCs. Receptor source: a woman between 18 and 30 years old in good health and CMV-seronegative.

The chain uses TRBV10-3 and TRBJ2-3; D possibly corresponds to TRBD2 (6 bases). The germline V and J ends were trimmed by 4 bases and 1 base, with 9 bases remaining between them. Germline V CDR1 and CDR2: ENHRY, SYGVKD. The CDR3 is 14 amino acids. For the CDR3, the DNA is TGTGCCATCAGTGTTGGCGGGGGCACAGATACGCAGTATTTT. Protein sequence: CAISVGGGTDTQYF.

The chain uses TRBV4-2 and TRBJ1-2; TRBD1 is a possible D gene (5 bases). CDR3 size: 15 residues. V lost 0 bases to trimming and J lost 4 bases, with 12 bases between them. Germline V gene data show CDR1 as LGHNA and CDR2 as YNFKEQ. CDR3 in DNA: TGTGCCAGCAGCCAAGAGGGGGAGGGCCCCTATGGCTACACCTTC. Encoded protein: CASSQEGEGPYGYTF.

CDR3 loop: CASSDRTGSYEQYF. CDR3 coding DNA: TGTGCCAGCAGTGACAGGACAGGGTCCTACGAGCAGTACTTC. V usage is TRBV6-1 and J usage is TRBJ2-7; 8 bases agree with TRBD1. In germline, CDR1 is MNHNS, CDR2 SASEGT. The CDR3 consists of 14 residues. Trimming removed 3 bases from V and 1 base from J; junction bases left unmatched: 2.

V gene TRBV6-1 combines with J gene TRBJ1-1, with TRBD1 as a possible D gene (5 bases). Germline V gene lookup returns CDR1 MNHNS and CDR2 SASEGT. V was pared by 4 bases and J by 0 bases, with 12 bases between. This CDR3 is built from 15 residues. In DNA, the CDR3 is TGTGCCAGCAGTGGACTCTCGGGGGTGAACACTGAAGCTTTCTTT. Residues: CASSGLSGVNTEAFF.

The rearrangement uses TRBV11-2 and TRBJ1-2, with TRBD1 identical over 8 bases. After removal of 5 bases from V and 4 bases from J, the junction contained 9 bases not matched to a gene. Germline V gene lookup returns CDR1 SGHAT and CDR2 FQNNGV. There are 15 residues in the CDR3. The CDR3 region has the DNA TGTGCCAGCAGCCCCCGGGACAGGTTACCCTATGGCTACACCTTC. Its translation: CASSPRDRLPYGYTF.

This chain links TRBV7-6 with TRBJ1-4, with 7 nucleotides matching TRBD1. V was pared by 6 bases and J by 5 bases, with 9 bases of the junction left unmatched. Germline V gene data show CDR1 as SGHVS and CDR2 as FNYEAQ. The CDR3 totals 15 residues. CDR3 residues: CASSGAGTVNEKLFF. In DNA, the CDR3 is TGTGCCAGCAGTGGGGCCGGGACAGTAAATGAAAAACTGTTTTTT. The full variable domain, with the rest looked up from reference TRBV7-6 and TRBJ1-4, is GAGVSQSPRYKVTKRGQDVALRCDPISGHVSLYWYRQALGQGPEFLTYFNYEAQQDKSGLPNDRFSAERPEGSISTLTIQRTEQRDSAMYRCASSGAGTVNEKLFFGSGTQLSVL.

The V call is TRBV4-3, the J call TRBJ1-2; D is undetermined. V lost 3 bases and J lost 5, with 22 bases in between. The CDR3 is made up of 17 amino acids. Germline V gives CDR1 LGHNA, CDR2 YSLEER. CDR3 amino acids: CASSHEPSVPATYGYTF. The CDR3 DNA follows: TGCGCCAGCAGCCACGAACCCTCCGTCCCCGCTACTTATGGCTACACCTTC.

J is TRBJ2-5 and V is TRBV5-1; D gene unclear. The germline V gene has CDR1 SGHRS and CDR2 YFSETQ. This CDR3 is built from 16 residues. Trimming stripped 0 bases from V and 2 bases from J, with 14 bases between. In DNA form, the CDR3 reads TGCGCCAGCAGCTTGGCCAGCAGGCCTGTACAAGAGACCCAGTACTTC. This gives the protein CASSLASRPVQETQYF.

V usage is TRBV21-1 and J usage is TRBJ2-7; TRBD1, as called in the table, went unchecked against the DNA. TRBV21-1 is marked as a pseudogene. There are 14 residues in the CDR3. The CDR3 is CASNNRVRLEEQYF. In nucleotides, the CDR3 is TGTGCCAGCAACAACAGGGTACGGTTAGAGGAGCAGTACTTC.

The chain recombines TRBV18 with TRBJ2-5, with 9 nucleotides matching TRBD2. Looked up from germline, CDR1 is KGHSH and CDR2 is LQKENI. This CDR3 has 15 residues. V lost 2 bases, J lost 6 bases, and 7 bases stayed unmatched. CDR3 coding DNA: TGTGCCAGCTCACCAGGCGGGGGGGCCAAAAAGACCCAGTACTTC. As protein: CASSPGGGAKKTQYF. The entire variable domain, with the rest obtained from reference TRBV18 and TRBJ2-5, is as follows: NAGVMQNPRHLVRRRGQEARLRCSPMKGHSHVYWYRQLPEEGLKFMVYLQKENIIDESGMPKERFSAEFPKEGPSILRIQQVVRGDSAAYFCASSPGGGAKKTQYFGPGTRLLVL.